This entry lists 25 T cell receptor beta chains sequenced from one sample in a study of blood T cell repertoires in COVID-19. Using immunoSEQ multiplex PCR, the repertoire was profiled, and TCRdb retains in-frame clones only, with some absent. The repertoire holds approximately 200,000 clones, with roughly four fifths as singletons. Sequenced: PBMCs or T cells enriched from blood (not recorded which). The source is a man aged 55 to 70 who had recovered from COVID-19.

The chain joins TRBV28 to TRBJ1-5; TRBD1 matches 9 bases. Germline CDR1 reads MDHEN; CDR2 reads SYDVKM. The CDR3 has 15 residues. Trimming took 3 bases from V and 6 from J; bases not matched to a gene: 6. The CDR3: CASSFRDRALQPQHF. DNA of the CDR3: TGTGCCAGCAGTTTCAGGGACAGGGCCCTTCAGCCCCAGCATTTT.

This clone was counted a few times. The rearrangement uses TRBV6-5 and TRBJ2-7, with 8 bases that match TRBD1. CDR3 length: 14 residues. CDR1 MNHEY and CDR2 SVGAGI come from the germline V gene. J was trimmed by 0 bases and V by 4 bases; bases with no gene match: 2. CDR3 sequence reads: CASSSDRASYEQYF. DNA of the CDR3: TGTGCCAGCAGTTCGGACAGGGCCTCCTACGAGCAGTACTTC.

The sample holds a few counts of this clone. This chain links TRBV3-1 (or the pseudogene TRBV3-2) with TRBJ1-2; TRBD1 agrees at 8 bases. V shed 2 bases, J shed 4 bases, and the junction held 0 bases outside the gene matches. The CDR3 is made up of 13 amino acids. Germline-derived CDR1 and CDR2 are LGHDT and YNNKEL (reference sequence). The CDR3 spells CASSQQGAYGYTF. The CDR3 coding sequence is TGTGCCAGCAGCCAACAGGGGGCCTATGGCTACACCTTC.

The chain carries TRBV25-1 and TRBJ1-4; D is ambiguous. The CDR3 loop spans 15 amino acids. The V and J ends lost 7 bases and 2 bases respectively, with 14 bases between them. Looked up from germline, CDR1 is MGHDK and CDR2 is SYGVNS. The CDR3 sequence is CASMSDDGTNEKLFF. In DNA form, the CDR3 reads TGTGCCAGCATGAGTGACGACGGGACTAATGAAAAACTGTTTTTT.

The J gene is TRBJ1-5, the V gene TRBV12-3 or TRBV12-4, with 9 bases lining up with TRBD1. With 5 bases clipped from V and 5 bases from J, the junction kept 1 base outside the gene matches. The CDR3 sequence is 13 residues long. CDR3 DNA: TGTGCCAGCAGTCGGACAGGGGATCAGCCCCAGCATTTT. This encodes CASSRTGDQPQHF.

The V and J genes are TRBV18 and TRBJ1-1; TRBD1 agrees at 12 bases. The CDR3 has 16 residues. Germline-derived CDR1 and CDR2 are KGHSH and LQKENI. Unmatched junction bases numbered 7, after V lost 2 bases and J lost 6 bases. CDR3 DNA sequence: TGTGCCAGCTCACCAACATGGGGACAGGGGGCCCCTGAAGCTTTCTTT. The encoded protein is CASSPTWGQGAPEAFF.

This rearrangement joins TRBV5-5 to TRBJ1-4, with 9 bases aligning to TRBD1. The germline V gene encodes CDR1 SGHKS and CDR2 YYEKEE (reference sequence). The V and J ends lost 5 bases and 2 bases, in that order; junction bases with no gene match: 1. The CDR3 is 14 amino acids. The CDR3 sequence: CASRTGGTNEKLFF. CDR3 nucleotide sequence: TGTGCCAGCAGAACAGGGGGCACTAATGAAAAACTGTTTTTT.

The V and J genes are TRBV11-2 and TRBJ2-7; D may be TRBD2 (5 bases). The CDR3 contains 14 residues. Germline CDR1 is SGHAT and CDR2 is FQNNGV. Trimming took off 2 bases at V and 0 bases at J, with 8 bases between the two ends. The CDR3 DNA reads as TGTGCCAGCAGCTTATCGGGGAACTCCTACGAGCAGTACTTC. Translated, it gives CASSLSGNSYEQYF.

V gene TRBV18 combines with J gene TRBJ1-3, with D unresolved. The CDR3 loop spans 13 amino acids. Trimming cost V 3 bases and J 3 bases, with 6 bases left between them. Germline V CDR1 and CDR2: KGHSH, LQKENI. The CDR3 DNA sequence: TGTGCCAGCTCACCCGACATTGGAAACACCATATATTTT. This gives the protein CASSPDIGNTIYF.

The chain has TRBV7-9 and TRBJ2-1, with D possibly matching TRBD1 (6 bases). Trimming stripped 6 bases from V and 7 bases from J, with 16 bases between. The CDR3 has 14 residues. Germline-derived CDR1 and CDR2 are SEHNR and FQNEAQ (reference sequence). The CDR3 bases are TGTGCCAGCAGAACAGGGTCGACGGTAAATGAGCAGTTCTTC. It encodes CASRTGSTVNEQFF. The whole variable domain, remainder taken from reference TRBV7-9 and TRBJ2-1, is DTGVSQNPRHKITKRGQNVTFRCDPISEHNRLYWYRQTLGQGPEFLTYFQNEAQLEKSRLLSDRFSAERPKGSFSTLEIQRTEQGDSAMYLCASRTGSTVNEQFFGPGTRLTVL.

The chain joins TRBV2 to TRBJ2-3; 7 bases match TRBD2. This CDR3 has 15 residues. CDR1 is SNHLY, CDR2 FYNNEI, per germline. After removal of 2 bases from V and 6 bases from J, the junction contained 8 bases not matched to a gene. The CDR3, as DNA: TGTGCCAGCAGTGAATCAGCGGGGACGGGGGATACGCAGTATTTT. Its protein is CASSESAGTGDTQYF. Drawing the rest from reference TRBV2 and TRBJ2-3, the complete variable domain is EPEVTQTPSHQVTQMGQEVILRCVPISNHLYFYWYRQILGQKVEFLVSFYNNEISEKSEIFDDQFSVERPDGSNFTLKIRSTKLEDSAMYFCASSESAGTGDTQYFGPGTRLTVL.

The chain employs TRBV27 and TRBJ2-7; 11 nucleotides agree with TRBD1. The CDR3 is 18 residues long. The V gene end was trimmed by 5 bases and the J gene end by 4 bases; junction bases not matched to a gene: 16. CDR1 and CDR2 from the germline V gene are MNHEY and SMNVEV (reference sequence). CDR3: CASSPGIYRDRGSYEQYF. CDR3 coding DNA: TGTGCCAGCAGTCCCGGAATCTACCGGGACAGGGGGAGTTACGAGCAGTACTTC.

This chain uses TRBV3-1 (or the pseudogene TRBV3-2) with TRBJ1-1; 8 nucleotides agree with TRBD1. Germline lookup yields CDR1 LGHDT and CDR2 YNNKEL (reference sequence). This CDR3 is built from 15 residues. J lost 11 bases, V lost 1 base, and 12 bases had no gene match. The CDR3 sequence is CASSQGDRLGRGAFF. CDR3 sequence (DNA): TGTGCCAGCAGCCAAGGGGACAGGTTGGGCCGGGGCGCTTTCTTT.

The table lists this clone with a few counts. V and J are TRBV7-2 and TRBJ1-1; 9 nucleotides agree with TRBD1. The CDR3 is made up of 15 amino acids. J lost 5 bases, V lost 5 bases, and 9 bases had no gene match. CDR1 and CDR2 from the germline V gene are SGHTA and FQGNSA. This chain's CDR3 is CASSPRTGEGTEAFF. The CDR3 DNA is TGTGCCAGCAGCCCGCGGACAGGGGAAGGAACTGAAGCTTTCTTT.

The rearrangement joins TRBV7-8 to TRBJ2-1, with TRBD2 matching over 16 bases. Germline V gene lookup returns CDR1 SGHVS and CDR2 FQNEAQ. Trimming took 0 bases from V and 7 from J; bases not matched to a gene: 6. This CDR3 has 18 residues. CDR3 sequence: CASSLAGLAGGRINEQFF. DNA for the CDR3: TGTGCCAGCAGCTTAGCGGGACTAGCGGGGGGGCGTATAAATGAGCAGTTCTTC.

This chain links TRBV19 with TRBJ2-5; 10 nucleotides align to TRBD2. With V trimmed by 5 bases and J by 3 bases, 3 bases remained unmatched. The CDR3 has 14 residues. The germline V gene has CDR1 LNHDA and CDR2 SQIVND (reference sequence). The CDR3 reads CASSPLAGEETQYF. Written as DNA, the CDR3 is TGTGCCAGTAGTCCCCTAGCGGGGGAAGAGACCCAGTACTTC.

The chain recombines TRBV6-5 with TRBJ1-2; TRBD1 aligns across 7 bases. Germline V gene sequence: CDR1 MNHEY, CDR2 SVGAGI. The CDR3 length is 14 residues. J gave up 0 bases and V 10 bases, and 8 bases lay outside the gene matches. The CDR3 DNA is TGTGCCACCGCCGGGACAGCTTCTAACTATGGCTACACCTTC. Protein: CATAGTASNYGYTF.

CDR3 nucleotide sequence: TGTGCCAGCAGCCAGGAGGGGAGCACTGAAGCTTTCTTT. Protein product: CASSQEGSTEAFF. V is TRBV5-6 and J is TRBJ1-1; TRBD1 might be the D (5 bases). The V end was cut by 4 bases, the J end by 4 bases, with 11 bases between. Germline V gene data show CDR1 as SGHDT and CDR2 as YYEEEE. CDR3 length: 13 residues.

CDR3 DNA sequence: TGCGCCAGCAGCCCGGGACTGGGTCATTCAGATACGCAGTATTTT. Amino acids: CASSPGLGHSDTQYF. The chain has TRBV4-3 and TRBJ2-3; TRBD2 might be the D (6 bases). The length of the CDR3 is 15 residues. The V end was cut by 4 bases, the J end by 4 bases, with 15 bases between. From germline, CDR1 is LGHNA and CDR2 YSLEER.

J is TRBJ1-3 and V is TRBV7-2; D possibly corresponds to TRBD1 (5 bases). The CDR3 covers 15 residues. Germline V gene sequence: CDR1 SGHTA, CDR2 FQGNSA. The V and J ends lost 6 bases and 8 bases respectively, with 20 bases between them. The CDR3 nucleotides are TGTGCCAGCAGTCCTGGGGGGGACCCCTGGGACACCATATATTTT. Encoded protein: CASSPGGDPWDTIYF.

The chain recombines TRBV5-8 with TRBJ2-7, with 7 bases aligning to TRBD1. Germline V gene lookup returns CDR1 SGHTS and CDR2 YDEGEE. With V trimmed by 3 bases and J by 5 bases, 5 bases remained unmatched. The CDR3 totals 13 residues. The CDR3 coding sequence is TGTGCCAGCAGCTCAGACAGGGTCCACGAGCAGTACTTC. Protein: CASSSDRVHEQYF. Variable domain in full (rest from reference TRBV5-8 and TRBJ2-7): EAGVTQSPTHLIKTRGQQATLRCSPISGHTSVYWYQQALGLGLQFLLWYDEGEERNRGNFPPRFSGRQFPNYSSELNVNALELEDSALYLCASSSDRVHEQYFGPGTRLTVT.

The chain is built from TRBV15 and TRBJ2-6; D possibly corresponds to TRBD2 (6 bases). V was cut by 8 bases and J by 4 bases, with 18 bases left in between. The CDR3 sequence is 16 residues long. CDR1 and CDR2 (germline): LNHNV, YYDKDF (reference sequence). The CDR3 DNA sequence: TGTGCCACCTTGGAGGGGCGGGGATTAGGGGCCAACGTCCTGACTTTC. This codes for CATLEGRGLGANVLTF.

The chain recombines TRBV10-2 with TRBJ2-7; TRBD1 aligns across 7 bases. The CDR3 runs 12 residues. Germline V gene data show CDR1 as WSHSY and CDR2 as SAAADI. The trim removed 6 bases at V and 4 bases at J, leaving 3 bases unmatched. The chain's CDR3 is CASRKGQYEQYF. CDR3 nucleotide sequence: TGCGCCAGCAGAAAGGGACAGTACGAGCAGTACTTC.

This clone is a singleton in its sample. V and J are TRBV3-1 (or the pseudogene TRBV3-2) and TRBJ2-3; TRBD2 matches 12 bases. Germline loops: CDR1 LGHDT, CDR2 YNNKEL (reference sequence). The CDR3 has 18 amino acids. V gave up 3 bases and J gave up 4 bases; unmatched junction bases: 11. The CDR3 nucleotides read TGTGCCAGCAGCCACGCTAGCGGGGGGGCAGCCGTATCAGATACGCAGTATTTT. Translation: CASSHASGGAAVSDTQYF.

This clone was picked up one time. The chain recombines TRBV19 with TRBJ1-3; no clear D gene. Germline values: CDR1 LNHDA, CDR2 SQIVND (reference sequence). V lost 5 bases to trimming and J lost 0 bases, with 14 bases between them. The CDR3 length is 16 residues. CDR3 nucleotide sequence: TGTGCCAGTAGTCCCCGAGACCGACACTCTGGAAACACCATATATTTT. Translating gives CASSPRDRHSGNTIYF.